The sequence of this TCR beta chain was determined in a study of blood T cell repertoires in COVID-19. In the original processing: Estimates of nucleated cell counts were drawn from the amplification of reference gene primers. Repertoires were generated with immunoSEQ multiplex PCR, while TCRdb's copy carries only in-frame clones and drops some. Clone size and the V and J calls come from that table; the DNA yielded D and trimming. The sample lists tens of thousands of clones; approximately 89% were seen once. The V gene's germline CDR1 is SEHNR and CDR2 FQNEAQ (reference sequence). V was pared by 4 bases and J by 4 bases, with 12 bases between. The CDR3 is 14 residues long.

The rearrangement links TRBV7-9 to TRBJ2-3; tentatively, D is TRBD2 (6 bases). Sequenced material: peripheral blood. This sequence originates from a woman aged 45-59 years with active COVID-19. Here the CDR3 DNA reads TGTGCCAGCAGCTGGACTAATGGGGCAGATACGCAGTATTTT. Translated, it gives CASSWTNGADTQYF. The full variable domain, completed using reference TRBV7-9 and TRBJ2-3, is DTGVSQNPRHKITKRGQNVTFRCDPISEHNRLYWYRQTLGQGPEFLTYFQNEAQLEKSRLLSDRFSAERPKGSFSTLEIQRTEQGDSAMYLCASSWTNGADTQYFGPGTRLTVL.